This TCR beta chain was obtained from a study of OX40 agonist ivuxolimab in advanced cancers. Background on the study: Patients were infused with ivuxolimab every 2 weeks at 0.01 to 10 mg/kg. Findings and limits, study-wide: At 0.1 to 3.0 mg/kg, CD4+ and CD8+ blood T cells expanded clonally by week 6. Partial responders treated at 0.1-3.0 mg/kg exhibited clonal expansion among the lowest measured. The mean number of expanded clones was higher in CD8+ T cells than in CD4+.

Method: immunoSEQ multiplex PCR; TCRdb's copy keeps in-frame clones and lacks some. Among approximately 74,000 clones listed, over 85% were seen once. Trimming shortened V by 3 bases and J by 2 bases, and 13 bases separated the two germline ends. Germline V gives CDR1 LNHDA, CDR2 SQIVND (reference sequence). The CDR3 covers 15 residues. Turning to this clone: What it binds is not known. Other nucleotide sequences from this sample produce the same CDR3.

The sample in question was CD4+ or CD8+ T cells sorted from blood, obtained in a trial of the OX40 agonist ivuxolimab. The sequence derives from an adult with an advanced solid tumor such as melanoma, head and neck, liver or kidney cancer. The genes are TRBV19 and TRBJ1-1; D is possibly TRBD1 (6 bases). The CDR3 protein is CASSITGGLNTEAFF. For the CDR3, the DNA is TGTGCCAGTAGTATCACGGGGGGCCTTAACACTGAAGCTTTCTTT.